The T cell receptor (beta chain) under discussion was sequenced for a study of cytomegalovirus exposure and HLA in healthy donors. Study-wide results and limits: Analyses of presence and absence presupposed an approximately uniform sequencing depth across donors. When a later analysis was performed, an Asian-associated ancestry cluster reportedly had fewer N-insertions than the roughly 640-donor mean. Likely technical artifact: a cluster of highly shared sequence variants.

PCR used 60 Vbeta primers and 13 Jbeta primers. Data came from immunoSEQ multiplex PCR; TCRdb stores just in-frame clones and leaves some out. The sample lists about 200,000 clones; around 75% were seen once. Comment on this clone: Its specificity is unknown.

CDR3 length: 19 residues. The trim removed 1 base at V and 0 bases at J, leaving 10 bases unmatched. Per the germline V gene, CDR1 is SGHVS and CDR2 is FNYEAQ. The clonotype comes from a woman aged 30 to 39 in good health and CMV-seronegative. The specimen was PBMCs. The chain combines TRBV7-6 with TRBJ2-5; TRBD2 aligns across 11 bases. The CDR3 DNA reads as TGTGCCAGCAGCTTAGACCATCCTAGCGGGAGGCCGTACCAAGAGACCCAGTACTTC. This encodes CASSLDHPSGRPYQETQYF.